What follows are 19 T cell receptor beta chains derived from one specimen sequenced in a study of blood T cell repertoires in COVID-19. Here immunoSEQ multiplex PCR was the method, and the copy in TCRdb shows in-frame clones only, minus some. The sample lists about 190,000 clones; around 86% were seen once. Input material: peripheral blood. These receptors originate from a woman aged 25 to 39 with active or convalescent COVID-19.

This clone turned up a few times. V usage is TRBV18 and J usage is TRBJ1-5; no firm D call. CDR3 length: 15 residues. Per the germline V gene, CDR1 is KGHSH and CDR2 is LQKENI. With 5 bases removed from V and 0 bases from J, the gap between germline ends came to 11 bases. This CDR3 is CASSNEAYSNQPQHF. CDR3 in DNA: TGTGCCAGCTCAAATGAGGCGTATAGCAATCAGCCCCAGCATTTT. Full variable domain (missing parts from reference TRBV18 and TRBJ1-5): NAGVMQNPRHLVRRRGQEARLRCSPMKGHSHVYWYRQLPEEGLKFMVYLQKENIIDESGMPKERFSAEFPKEGPSILRIQQVVRGDSAAYFCASSNEAYSNQPQHFGDGTRLSIL.

This rearrangement joins TRBV19 to TRBJ1-5; D might be TRBD1 (6 bases). In germline, CDR1 is LNHDA, CDR2 SQIVND (reference sequence). This CDR3 contains 17 residues. Trimming pared 5 bases from V and 3 bases from J, leaving 20 bases between. This CDR3 reads CASSSAGTHFSNQPQHF. The CDR3, as DNA: TGTGCCAGTAGTTCCGCCGGGACACATTTTTCCAATCAGCCCCAGCATTTT.

The chain recombines TRBV11-2 with TRBJ1-4; D remains unclear. Trimming cost V 2 bases and J 0 bases, with 16 bases left between them. CDR3 length: 18 residues. Germline V gives CDR1 SGHAT, CDR2 FQNNGV. For the CDR3, the DNA is TGTGCCAGCAGCTTAAATGTAGGGAGAAGAGCAACTAATGAAAAACTGTTTTTT. It codes for CASSLNVGRRATNEKLFF. Variable domain in full (rest from reference TRBV11-2 and TRBJ1-4): EAGVAQSPRYKIIEKRQSVAFWCNPISGHATLYWYQQILGQGPKLLIQFQNNGVVDDSQLPKDRFSAERLKGVDSTLKIQPAKLEDSAVYLCASSLNVGRRATNEKLFFGSGTQLSVL.

The genes are TRBV10-2 and TRBJ2-1, with 14 nucleotides matching TRBD2. The CDR3 runs 15 residues. With 6 bases clipped from V and 9 bases from J, the junction kept 7 bases outside the gene matches. Germline values: CDR1 WSHSY, CDR2 SAAADI. The CDR3 loop reads CASSTTSGGVGEQFF. CDR3 DNA: TGCGCCAGCAGCACGACTAGCGGGGGGGTGGGTGAGCAGTTCTTC.

CDR3 coding DNA: TGTGCCACCAGTGATATTACAGGGGGCTCGGACGAGCAGTACTTC. The encoded protein is CATSDITGGSDEQYF. The chain couples TRBV24-1 to TRBJ2-7, with 9 bases identical to TRBD1. The CDR3 contains 15 residues. Unmatched junction bases numbered 7, after V lost 3 bases and J lost 5 bases. CDR1 is KGHDR, CDR2 SFDVKD, per germline.

The V and J genes are TRBV6-5 and TRBJ1-2; 7 nucleotides agree with TRBD1. Trimming at V came to 3 bases and at J to 5 bases, leaving 9 bases not matched to a gene. The CDR3 sequence is 15 residues long. Per the germline V gene, CDR1 is MNHEY and CDR2 is SVGAGI. This CDR3 is CASSYLAGTAYGYTF. For the CDR3, the DNA is TGTGCCAGCAGTTATCTGGCCGGGACAGCGTATGGCTACACCTTC.

This sequence joins TRBV2 and TRBJ2-7; unclear D gene. Trimming cost V 2 bases and J 0 bases, with 5 bases left between them. Germline values: CDR1 SNHLY, CDR2 FYNNEI. CDR3 size: 13 residues. The CDR3 sequence: CASSEHISYEQYF. CDR3 nucleotide sequence: TGTGCCAGCAGTGAACACATCTCCTACGAGCAGTACTTC.

The V call is TRBV7-6, the J call TRBJ1-2; no firm D call. The CDR3 consists of 15 residues. Germline values: CDR1 SGHVS, CDR2 FNYEAQ. Trimming removed 5 bases from V and 1 base from J, with 14 bases in between. This chain's CDR3 is CASSPTNSNNYGYTF. CDR3 coding DNA: TGTGCCAGCAGCCCTACGAACTCCAATAACTATGGCTACACCTTC.

V gene TRBV5-4 combines with J gene TRBJ2-2; 11 nucleotides agree with TRBD2. The length of the CDR3 is 16 residues. After removal of 1 base from V and 9 bases from J, the junction contained 8 bases not matched to a gene. In germline, CDR1 is SGHNT, CDR2 YYREEE (reference sequence). CDR3 DNA sequence: TGTGCCAGCAGCTTGAAACTAGCGGGAGCGGGGAGGGAGCTGTTTTTT. Translated: CASSLKLAGAGRELFF.

The chain recombines TRBV5-1 with TRBJ2-7; 7 positions agree with TRBD1. CDR3 length equals 15 residues. Germline CDR1 SGHRS, CDR2 YFSETQ. V lost 3 bases to trimming and J lost 0 bases; unmatched junction nucleotides: 6. The CDR3 reads CASSSGTVDSYEQYF. In nucleotides, the CDR3 is TGCGCCAGCAGCTCCGGGACAGTAGACTCCTACGAGCAGTACTTC.

This rearrangement joins TRBV7-9 to TRBJ2-7; 12 bases are shared with TRBD2. Germline lookup yields CDR1 SEHNR and CDR2 FQNEAQ (reference sequence). The CDR3 spans 15 residues. The J segment lost 3 bases and the V segment lost 5 bases, leaving 5 bases of the junction unmatched. This chain's CDR3 is CASSRTSGTFYEQYF. The CDR3 DNA sequence: TGTGCCAGCAGCCGGACTAGCGGGACTTTCTACGAGCAGTACTTC.

This chain uses TRBV19 with TRBJ2-7; no definite D call. V dropped 3 bases and J dropped 2 bases, with 8 bases sitting between them. The CDR3 extends over 13 amino acids. Germline CDR1 LNHDA, CDR2 SQIVND (reference sequence). CDR3 residues: CASSITTTYEQYF. DNA of the CDR3: TGTGCCAGTAGTATCACCACTACCTACGAGCAGTACTTC. The full variable domain, its missing parts supplied by reference TRBV19 and TRBJ2-7, is DGGITQSPKYLFRKEGQNVTLSCEQNLNHDAMYWYRQDPGQGLRLIYYSQIVNDFQKGDIAEGYSVSREKKESFPLTVTSAQKNPTAFYLCASSITTTYEQYFGPGTRLTVT.

This chain joins TRBV28 and TRBJ1-3, with 8 bases fitting TRBD1. The length of the CDR3 is 15 residues. CDR1 MDHEN and CDR2 SYDVKM come from the germline V gene. The ends lost 3 bases at V and 2 bases at J; junction bases unmatched: 3. In nucleotides, the CDR3 is TGTGCCAGCAGTTTCAGGGGGCGTACTGGAAACACCATATATTTT. It encodes CASSFRGRTGNTIYF.

The V gene is TRBV14, the J gene TRBJ2-5, with 9 bases matching TRBD2. The germline gives CDR1 SGHDN, CDR2 FVKESK. The CDR3 is 20 amino acids. Trimming removed 0 bases from V and 3 bases from J; junction bases left unmatched: 17. The DNA of the CDR3 is TGTGCCAGCAGCCAAGACCGCCTGGTAGCGGGAGAATTAGGAAAAGAGACCCAGTACTTC. It is translated as CASSQDRLVAGELGKETQYF.

The chain employs TRBV4-1 and TRBJ1-4; 7 bases are a match to TRBD1. The CDR3 is 14 residues long. V shed 5 bases and J 8 bases; nucleotides not matched to a gene: 8. Germline lookup yields CDR1 MGHRA and CDR2 YSYEKL. The CDR3 protein is CASSSRQGQEKLFF. In DNA, the CDR3 is TGCGCCAGCAGCTCCCGACAGGGACAGGAAAAACTGTTTTTT.

The chain employs TRBV15 and TRBJ1-1, with D perhaps TRBD1 (5 bases). The germline V gene has CDR1 LNHNV and CDR2 YYDKDF (reference sequence). Trimming took 0 bases from V and 1 from J, leaving 9 bases between them. The CDR3 extends over 15 amino acids. The CDR3 nucleotides read TGTGCCACCAGCAGAGATCCGGGGGGGAACACTGAAGCTTTCTTT. It codes for CATSRDPGGNTEAFF.

The chain uses TRBV27 and TRBJ1-2; a possible D gene is TRBD1 (6 bases). The CDR3 runs 14 residues. Trimming stripped 5 bases from V and 4 bases from J, with 14 bases between. Germline CDR1 is MNHEY and CDR2 is SMNVEV (reference sequence). CDR3 protein: CASSTQGRGYGYTF. CDR3 sequence (DNA): TGTGCCAGCAGTACACAGGGAAGAGGCTATGGCTACACCTTC.

This sequence joins TRBV2 and TRBJ2-5; the match to TRBD2 covers 11 bases. V shed 3 bases, J shed 5 bases, and the junction held 11 bases outside the gene matches. CDR3 length: 17 residues. CDR1 is SNHLY, CDR2 FYNNEI, per germline. The CDR3 sequence is CASSDLELAGVDETQYF. CDR3 nucleotides: TGTGCCAGCAGTGATCTAGAACTAGCGGGAGTGGATGAGACCCAGTACTTC.

V is TRBV6-1 and J is TRBJ1-1; D is ambiguous. The germline CDR1 and CDR2 sequences are MNHNS and SASEGT. The CDR3 consists of 14 residues. V was trimmed by 1 base and J by 6 bases, leaving 12 bases between them. The CDR3 here is CASSEGKEMAEAFF. The CDR3, as DNA: TGTGCCAGCAGTGAAGGAAAGGAGATGGCTGAAGCTTTCTTT.